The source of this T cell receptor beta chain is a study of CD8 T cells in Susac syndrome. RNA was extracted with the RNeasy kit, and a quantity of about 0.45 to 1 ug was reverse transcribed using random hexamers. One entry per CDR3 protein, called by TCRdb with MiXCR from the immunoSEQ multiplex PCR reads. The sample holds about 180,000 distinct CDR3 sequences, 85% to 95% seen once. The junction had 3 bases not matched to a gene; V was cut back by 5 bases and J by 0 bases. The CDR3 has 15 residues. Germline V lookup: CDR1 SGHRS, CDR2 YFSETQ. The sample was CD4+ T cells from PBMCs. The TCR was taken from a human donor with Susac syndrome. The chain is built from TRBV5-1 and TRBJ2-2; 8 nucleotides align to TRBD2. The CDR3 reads CASRPAGANTGELFF. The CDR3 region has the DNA TGCGCCAGCAGACCAGCGGGGGCGAACACCGGGGAGCTGTTTTTT.